These 9 T cell receptor beta chains originate from one sample sequenced in a study of blood T cell repertoires in COVID-19. Data came from immunoSEQ multiplex PCR; TCRdb stores just in-frame clones and leaves some out. The data contain some 190,000 clones, over 75% of them singletons. The sequenced sample consisted of peripheral blood. These receptors were collected from a man aged 55-75 years with acute or convalescent COVID-19.

The chain combines TRBV5-4 with TRBJ2-1; TRBD2 matches 8 bases. The CDR3 is made up of 14 amino acids. J gave up 9 bases and V 4 bases, and 9 bases lay outside the gene matches. The germline gives CDR1 SGHNT, CDR2 YYREEE (reference sequence). CDR3 sequence reads: CASSTGTRLGEQFF. CDR3 sequence (DNA): TGTGCCAGCAGCACCGGGACTAGACTGGGTGAGCAGTTCTTC.

The chain carries TRBV4-2 and TRBJ1-2; D not certain. Germline values: CDR1 LGHNA, CDR2 YNFKEQ. The CDR3 contains 17 residues. V was shortened by 0 bases and J by 4 bases, with 18 bases between the two germline ends. The CDR3 DNA is TGTGCCAGCAGCCAAGATACCGTCGACCTAGCGCCCTATGGCTACACCTTC. Its translation: CASSQDTVDLAPYGYTF.

The chain is built from TRBV3-1 (or the pseudogene TRBV3-2) and TRBJ2-5, with D possibly matching TRBD2 (6 bases). V lost 4 bases to trimming and J lost 5 bases, with 14 bases between them. Germline assignment: CDR1 LGHDT and CDR2 YNNKEL (reference sequence). This CDR3 has 14 residues. The CDR3, as DNA: TGTGCCAGCAGCCTAAACCCCAGCGGGGAGACCCAGTACTTC. Protein product: CASSLNPSGETQYF.

The chain carries TRBV29-1 and TRBJ2-5; 7 bases align to TRBD1. The germline V gene encodes CDR1 SQVTM and CDR2 ANQGSEA. This CDR3 is built from 13 residues. V was pared by 1 base and J by 2 bases, with 1 base of the junction left unmatched. The CDR3 reads CSVEGRGQETQYF. The CDR3 DNA reads TGCAGCGTTGAAGGCAGGGGGCAAGAGACCCAGTACTTC. The complete variable domain, with remaining parts taken from reference TRBV29-1 and TRBJ2-5, reads SAVISQKPSRDICQRGTSLTIQCQVDSQVTMMFWYRQQPGQSLTLIATANQGSEATYESGFVIDKFPISRPNLTFSTLTVSNMSPEDSSIYLCSVEGRGQETQYFGPGTRLLVL.

The chain carries TRBV9 and TRBJ1-6, with TRBD1 matching over 8 bases. Germline V lookup: CDR1 SGDLS, CDR2 YYNGEE. Unmatched junction bases numbered 6, after V lost 0 bases and J lost 7 bases. This CDR3 contains 16 residues. The CDR3 loop is CASSVGQGASNSPLHF. The CDR3 nucleotides are TGTGCCAGCAGCGTAGGGCAGGGGGCTTCAAATTCACCCCTCCACTTT.

The chain uses TRBV4-3 and TRBJ1-1; TRBD1 is a possible D gene (5 bases). Trimming took off 0 bases at V and 6 bases at J, with 14 bases between the two ends. CDR3 length: 15 amino acids. CDR1 and CDR2 from the germline V gene are LGHNA and YSLEER. The CDR3 protein is CASSQDLGRAPEAFF. The DNA of the CDR3 is TGCGCCAGCAGCCAAGATCTGGGCAGGGCTCCTGAAGCTTTCTTT.

In this sample, this clone turned up many times. The chain links TRBV7-2 to TRBJ1-1, with TRBD1 as a possible D gene (6 bases). V shed 2 bases and J shed 4 bases, with 17 bases lying between them. This CDR3 comprises 16 residues. Looked up from germline, CDR1 is SGHTA and CDR2 is FQGNSA. The CDR3 nucleotides are TGTGCCAGCAGCTTACGGGACACTCGAGTGGGCACTGAAGCTTTCTTT. This codes for CASSLRDTRVGTEAFF.

This chain links TRBV6-1 with TRBJ2-1; possibly TRBD2 for D (6 bases). CDR1 MNHNS and CDR2 SASEGT come from the germline V gene. The CDR3 length is 15 residues. The V end was cut by 3 bases, the J end by 3 bases, with 12 bases between. CDR3 DNA sequence: TGTGCCAGCAGTGAGGTGACTAGTCTCTACAATGAGCAGTTCTTC. Translated, it gives CASSEVTSLYNEQFF.

This clone was observed a single time. The rearrangement links TRBV2 to TRBJ2-7; 10 nucleotides agree with TRBD1. This CDR3 comprises 13 residues. Germline assignment: CDR1 SNHLY and CDR2 FYNNEI. V was clipped by 7 bases and J by 5 bases; unmatched bases: 5. The CDR3 loop reads CASTGTGDHEQYF. The CDR3 DNA reads TGTGCCAGCACCGGGACAGGGGACCACGAGCAGTACTTC. Full variable domain (remainder filled in from reference TRBV2 and TRBJ2-7): EPEVTQTPSHQVTQMGQEVILRCVPISNHLYFYWYRQILGQKVEFLVSFYNNEISEKSEIFDDQFSVERPDGSNFTLKIRSTKLEDSAMYFCASTGTGDHEQYFGPGTRLTVT.